This TCR beta chain originates from a study of T cell responses to AZD1222 COVID-19 vaccine. Study observations and caveats: Clonal diversity was possibly underestimated; the donors were predominantly white British and more often female. Nearly half of spike-specific TCRs reportedly go after variant regions that carry no mutations.

Produced via immunoSEQ multiplex PCR; TCRdb's table is partial and in-frame only. The repertoire holds tens of thousands of clones, with about 90% as singletons. The CDR3 sequence is 14 residues long. Per germline, CDR1 SNHLY and CDR2 FYNNEI. A word on this clone: The antigen is undetermined. The junction departs from germline at one end; a sequencing error may be responsible.

The sequences come from peripheral blood, collected on day 0 of MenACWY control vaccination. The chain links TRBV2 to TRBJ1-5; TRBD1 might be the D (6 bases). This receptor was obtained from an adult in good health. This CDR3 is CASRQGYSNQAQHF. CDR3 coding DNA: TGTGCCAGCAGACAGGGCTACTCAAATCAGGCCCAGCATTTT.